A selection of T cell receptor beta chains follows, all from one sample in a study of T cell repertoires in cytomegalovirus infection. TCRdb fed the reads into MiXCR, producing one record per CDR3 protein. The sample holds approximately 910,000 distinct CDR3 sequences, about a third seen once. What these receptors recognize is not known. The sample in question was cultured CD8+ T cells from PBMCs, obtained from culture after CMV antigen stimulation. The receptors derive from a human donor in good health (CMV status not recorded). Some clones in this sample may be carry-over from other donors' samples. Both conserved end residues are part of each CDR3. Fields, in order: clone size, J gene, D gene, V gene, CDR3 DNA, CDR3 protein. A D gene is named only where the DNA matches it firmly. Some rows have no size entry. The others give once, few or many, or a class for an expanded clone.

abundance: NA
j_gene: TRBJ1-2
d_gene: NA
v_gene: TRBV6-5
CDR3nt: TGTGCCAGCAGTTACTCGAAGGGCAGTTACTTCTATGGCTACACCTTC
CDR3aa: CASSYSKGSYFYGYTF

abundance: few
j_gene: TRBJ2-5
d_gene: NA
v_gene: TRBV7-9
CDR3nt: TGTGCCAGCAGCCGCCAGGGGCTGGGCGAGACCCAGTACTTC
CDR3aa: CASSRQGLGETQYF

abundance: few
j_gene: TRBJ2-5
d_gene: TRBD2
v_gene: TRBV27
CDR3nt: TGTGCCAGCACCCCGGCTAGCGGGGGGCCCGAAGAGACCCAGTACTTC
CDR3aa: CASTPASGGPEETQYF

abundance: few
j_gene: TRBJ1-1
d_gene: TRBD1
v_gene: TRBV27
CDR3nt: TGTGCCAGCAATGGAAGGGGGCCGGCCACTGAAGCTTTCTTT
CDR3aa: CASNGRGPATEAFF

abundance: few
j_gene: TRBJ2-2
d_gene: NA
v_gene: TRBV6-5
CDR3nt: TGTGCCAGCAGTGAATGGGTCGAACTCACCGGGGAGCTGTTTTTT
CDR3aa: CASSEWVELTGELFF

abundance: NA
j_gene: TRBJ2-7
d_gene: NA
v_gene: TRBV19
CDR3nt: TGTGCCAGTAGTATTGGGCGGGGGCCCTACTACGAGCAGTACTTC
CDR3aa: CASSIGRGPYYEQYF

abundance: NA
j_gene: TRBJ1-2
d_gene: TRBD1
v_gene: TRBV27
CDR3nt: TGTGCCAGCAGTTTATCGATGGCGTCAGGGGGGGATGGCTACACCTTC
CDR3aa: CASSLSMASGGDGYTF

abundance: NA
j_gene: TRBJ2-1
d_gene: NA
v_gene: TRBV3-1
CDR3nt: TGTGTCAGCAGCCAAGGGGACAACAATGAGCAGTTCTTC
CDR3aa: CVSSQGDNNEQFF

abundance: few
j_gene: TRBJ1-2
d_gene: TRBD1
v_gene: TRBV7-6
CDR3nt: TGTGCCAGCAGCTTAGAACAGGGGCGCAGGACCCGCGGCTACACCTTC
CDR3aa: CASSLEQGRRTRGYTF

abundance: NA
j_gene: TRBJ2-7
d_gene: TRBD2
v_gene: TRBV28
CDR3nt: TGTGCCAGCAGTTTTGGCGGGGGGTTACACGAGCAGTACTTC
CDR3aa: CASSFGGGLHEQYF

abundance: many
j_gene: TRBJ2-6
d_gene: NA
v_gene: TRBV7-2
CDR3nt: TGTGCCAGCAGCTCTCCAACCCCTTCAGGAAACTCTGGGGCCAACGTCCTGACTTTC
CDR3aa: CASSSPTPSGNSGANVLTF

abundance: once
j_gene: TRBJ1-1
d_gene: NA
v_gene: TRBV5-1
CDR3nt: TGCGCCAGCAGCGGGCCGGGTTGGGAGTTTGAAGCTTTCTTT
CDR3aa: CASSGPGWEFEAFF

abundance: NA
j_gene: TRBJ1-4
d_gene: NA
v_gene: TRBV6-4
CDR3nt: TGTGCCAGCAGTGACTCAGGGGAAGAGGGGACAACTAATGAAAAACTGTTTTTT
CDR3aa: CASSDSGEEGTTNEKLFF

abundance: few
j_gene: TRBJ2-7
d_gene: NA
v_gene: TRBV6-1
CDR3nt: TGTGCCAGCAGCGGCGTTGGGGGTGTCTCCTACGAGCAGTACTTC
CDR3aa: CASSGVGGVSYEQYF

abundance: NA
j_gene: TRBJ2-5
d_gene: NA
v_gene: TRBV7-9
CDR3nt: TGTGCCAGCAGCTTAGAAGACAGTTCCCGTGAGACCCAGTACTTC
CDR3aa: CASSLEDSSRETQYF

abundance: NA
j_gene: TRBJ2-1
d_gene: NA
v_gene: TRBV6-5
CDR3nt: TGTGCCAGCAGTTACTCGGCGGACAATGAGCAGTTCTTC
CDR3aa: CASSYSADNEQFF

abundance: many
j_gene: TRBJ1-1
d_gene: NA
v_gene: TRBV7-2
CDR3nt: TGTGCCAGCAGCTTAAGAGTGGGACCGAATGAAGCTTTCTTT
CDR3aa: CASSLRVGPNEAFF